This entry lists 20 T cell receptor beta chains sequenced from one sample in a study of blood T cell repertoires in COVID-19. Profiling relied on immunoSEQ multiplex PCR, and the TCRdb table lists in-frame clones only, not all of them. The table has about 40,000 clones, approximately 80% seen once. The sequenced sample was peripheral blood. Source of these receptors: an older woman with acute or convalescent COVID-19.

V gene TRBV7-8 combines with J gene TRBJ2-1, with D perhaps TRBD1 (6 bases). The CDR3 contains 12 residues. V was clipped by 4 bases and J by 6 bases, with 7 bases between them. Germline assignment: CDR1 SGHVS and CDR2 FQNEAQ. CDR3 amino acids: CASSWTVNEQFF. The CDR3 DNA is TGTGCCAGCAGCTGGACAGTCAATGAGCAGTTCTTC.

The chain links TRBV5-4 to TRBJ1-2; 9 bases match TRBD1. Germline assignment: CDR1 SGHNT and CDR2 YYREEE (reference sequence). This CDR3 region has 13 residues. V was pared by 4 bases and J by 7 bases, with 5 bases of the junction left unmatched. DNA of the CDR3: TGTGCCAGCAGCGGAGGGACAGGGTTTGGCTACACCTTC. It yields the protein CASSGGTGFGYTF.

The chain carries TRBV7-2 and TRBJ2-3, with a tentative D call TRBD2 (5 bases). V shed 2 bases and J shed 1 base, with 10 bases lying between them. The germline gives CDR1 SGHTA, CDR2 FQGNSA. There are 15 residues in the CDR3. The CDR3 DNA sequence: TGTGCCAGCAGCTTAAATTCGAGGGGCACAGATACGCAGTATTTT. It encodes CASSLNSRGTDTQYF.

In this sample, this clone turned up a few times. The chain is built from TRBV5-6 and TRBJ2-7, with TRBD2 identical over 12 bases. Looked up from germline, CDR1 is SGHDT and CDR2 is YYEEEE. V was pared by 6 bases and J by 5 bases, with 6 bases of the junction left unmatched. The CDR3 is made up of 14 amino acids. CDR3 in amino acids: CASNWGLAGDEQYF. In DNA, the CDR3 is TGTGCCAGCAACTGGGGACTAGCGGGCGACGAGCAGTACTTC.

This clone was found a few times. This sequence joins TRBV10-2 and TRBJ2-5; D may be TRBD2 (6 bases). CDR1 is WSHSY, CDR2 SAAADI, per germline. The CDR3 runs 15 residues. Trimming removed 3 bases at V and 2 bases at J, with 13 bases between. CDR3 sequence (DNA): TGCGCCAGCAGTGATACCGGGACTTCACAAGAGACCCAGTACTTC. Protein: CASSDTGTSQETQYF.

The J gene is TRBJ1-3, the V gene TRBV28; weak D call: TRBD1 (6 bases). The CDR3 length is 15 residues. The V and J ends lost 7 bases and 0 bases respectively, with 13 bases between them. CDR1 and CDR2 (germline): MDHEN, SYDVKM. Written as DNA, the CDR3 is TGTGCCAGCACCCCGGACAGCTACTCTGGAAACACCATATATTTT. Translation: CASTPDSYSGNTIYF.

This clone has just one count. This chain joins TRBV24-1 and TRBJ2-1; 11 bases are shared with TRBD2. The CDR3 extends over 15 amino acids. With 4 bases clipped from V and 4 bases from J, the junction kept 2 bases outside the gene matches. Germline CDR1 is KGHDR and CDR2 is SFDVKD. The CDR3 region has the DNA TGTGCCACCAGTGAAACTAGCGGGAGATACAATGAGCAGTTCTTC. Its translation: CATSETSGRYNEQFF.

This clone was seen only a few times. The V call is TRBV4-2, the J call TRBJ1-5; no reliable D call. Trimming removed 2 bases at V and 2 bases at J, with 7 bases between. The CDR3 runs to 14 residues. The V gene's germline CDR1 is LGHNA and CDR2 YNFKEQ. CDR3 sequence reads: CASSQYGGNQPQHF. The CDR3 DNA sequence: TGTGCCAGCAGCCAATACGGTGGCAATCAGCCCCAGCATTTT.

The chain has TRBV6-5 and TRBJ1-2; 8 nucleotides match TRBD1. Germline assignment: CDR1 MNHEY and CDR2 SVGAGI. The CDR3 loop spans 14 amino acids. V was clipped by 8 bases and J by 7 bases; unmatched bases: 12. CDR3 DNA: TGTGCCAGCGGCGGATTTCAGGGGGCAGTTGGCTACACCTTC. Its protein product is CASGGFQGAVGYTF.

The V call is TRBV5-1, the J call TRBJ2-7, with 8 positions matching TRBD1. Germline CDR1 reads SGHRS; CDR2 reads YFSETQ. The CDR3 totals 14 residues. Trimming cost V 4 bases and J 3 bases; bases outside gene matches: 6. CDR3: CASSRGQGRYEQYF. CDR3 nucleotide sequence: TGCGCCAGCAGCCGAGGACAGGGACGCTACGAGCAGTACTTC.

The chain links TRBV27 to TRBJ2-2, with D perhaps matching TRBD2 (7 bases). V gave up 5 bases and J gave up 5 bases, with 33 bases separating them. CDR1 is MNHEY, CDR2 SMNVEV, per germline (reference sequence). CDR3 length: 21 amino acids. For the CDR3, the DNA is TGTGCCAGCAGTCAAATCGGCACAGGGTACACCGGCGGGAGAAGTACCGGGGAGCTGTTTTTT. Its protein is CASSQIGTGYTGGRSTGELFF.

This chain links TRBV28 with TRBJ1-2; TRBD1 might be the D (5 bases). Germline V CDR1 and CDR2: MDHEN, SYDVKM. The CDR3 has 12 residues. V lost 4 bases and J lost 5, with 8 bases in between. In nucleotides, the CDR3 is TGTGCCAGCAGTTCGGGACTGTATGGCTACACCTTC. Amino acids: CASSSGLYGYTF.

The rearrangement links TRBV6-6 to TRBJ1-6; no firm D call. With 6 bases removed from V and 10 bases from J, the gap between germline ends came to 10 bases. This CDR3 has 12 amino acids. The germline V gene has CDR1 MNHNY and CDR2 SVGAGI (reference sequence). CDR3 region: CASSQDRSPLHF. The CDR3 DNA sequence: TGTGCCAGCAGCCAAGATCGGTCACCCCTCCACTTT.

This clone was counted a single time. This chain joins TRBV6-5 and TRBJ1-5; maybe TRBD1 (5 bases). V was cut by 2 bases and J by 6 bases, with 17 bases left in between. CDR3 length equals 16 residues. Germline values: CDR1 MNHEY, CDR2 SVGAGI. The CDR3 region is CASSYTHTGVGQPQHF. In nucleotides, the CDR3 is TGTGCCAGCAGTTACACCCACACAGGCGTGGGTCAGCCCCAGCATTTT.

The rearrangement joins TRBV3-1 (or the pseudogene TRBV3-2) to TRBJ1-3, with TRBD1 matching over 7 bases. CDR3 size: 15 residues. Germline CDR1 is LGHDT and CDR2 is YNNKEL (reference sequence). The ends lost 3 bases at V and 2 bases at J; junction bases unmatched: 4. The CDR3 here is CASSQNTGAGNTIYF. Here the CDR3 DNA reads TGTGCCAGCAGCCAGAACACAGGGGCTGGAAACACCATATATTTT.

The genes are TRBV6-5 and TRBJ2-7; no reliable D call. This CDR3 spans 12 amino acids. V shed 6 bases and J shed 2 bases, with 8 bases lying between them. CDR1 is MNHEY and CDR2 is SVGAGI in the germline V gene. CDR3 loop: CASRSPAYEQYF. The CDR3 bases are TGTGCCAGCAGGAGCCCCGCCTACGAGCAGTACTTC.

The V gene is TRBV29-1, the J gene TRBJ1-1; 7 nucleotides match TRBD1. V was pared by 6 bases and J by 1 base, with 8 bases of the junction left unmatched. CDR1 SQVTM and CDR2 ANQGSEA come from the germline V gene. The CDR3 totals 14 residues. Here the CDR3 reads CSVADREKNTEAFF. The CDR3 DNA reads TGCAGCGTGGCCGACAGGGAAAAGAACACTGAAGCTTTCTTT.

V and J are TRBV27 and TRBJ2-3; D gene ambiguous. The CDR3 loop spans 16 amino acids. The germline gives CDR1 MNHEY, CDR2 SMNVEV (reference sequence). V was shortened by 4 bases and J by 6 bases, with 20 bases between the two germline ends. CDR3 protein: CASSSGPRISQDTQYF. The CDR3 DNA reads TGTGCCAGCAGTTCCGGCCCCAGGATTTCTCAGGATACGCAGTATTTT.

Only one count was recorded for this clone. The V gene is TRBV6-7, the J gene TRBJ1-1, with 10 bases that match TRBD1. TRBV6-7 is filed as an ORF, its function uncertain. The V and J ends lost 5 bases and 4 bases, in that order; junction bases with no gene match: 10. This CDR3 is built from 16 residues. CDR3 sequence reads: CASSPGQGVSSTEAFF. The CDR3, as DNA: TGTGCCAGCAGTCCAGGACAGGGGGTCTCGAGCACTGAAGCTTTCTTT.

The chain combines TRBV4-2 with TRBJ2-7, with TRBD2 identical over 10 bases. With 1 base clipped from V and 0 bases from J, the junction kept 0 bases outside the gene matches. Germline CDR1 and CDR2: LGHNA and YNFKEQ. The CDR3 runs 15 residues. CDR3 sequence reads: CASSQASGSSYEQYF. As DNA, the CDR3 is TGTGCCAGCAGCCAAGCTAGCGGGAGCTCCTACGAGCAGTACTTC.